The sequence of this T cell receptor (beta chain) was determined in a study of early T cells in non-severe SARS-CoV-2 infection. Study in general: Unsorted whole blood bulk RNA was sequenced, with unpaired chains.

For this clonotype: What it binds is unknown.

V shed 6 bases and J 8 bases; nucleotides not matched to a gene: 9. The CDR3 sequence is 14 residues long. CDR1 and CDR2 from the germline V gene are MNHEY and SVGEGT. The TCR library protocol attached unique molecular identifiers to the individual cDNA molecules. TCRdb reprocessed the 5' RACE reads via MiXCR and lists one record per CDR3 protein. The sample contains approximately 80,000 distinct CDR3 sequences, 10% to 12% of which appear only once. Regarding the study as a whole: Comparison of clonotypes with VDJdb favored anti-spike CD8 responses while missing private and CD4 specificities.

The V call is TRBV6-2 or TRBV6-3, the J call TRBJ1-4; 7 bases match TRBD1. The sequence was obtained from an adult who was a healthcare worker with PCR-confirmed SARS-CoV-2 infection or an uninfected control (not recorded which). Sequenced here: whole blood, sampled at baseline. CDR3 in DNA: TGTGCCAGCAGCTTACGGACAGGTGAAGAAAAACTGTTTTTT. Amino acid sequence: CASSLRTGEEKLFF.